The 26 T cell receptor beta chains presented below share a single source sample, sequenced in a study of control samples from healthy donors and cancer patients. Assay: immunoSEQ multiplex PCR; the TCRdb copy retains only in-frame clones and omits some. The sample records roughly 120,000 clones, 90% being singletons. Sequences were obtained from blood. The receptors shown here come from a human donor in good health. The donor label of this sample is uncertain.

The J gene is TRBJ1-3, the V gene TRBV9; D is perhaps TRBD1 (6 bases). Germline-derived CDR1 and CDR2 are SGDLS and YYNGEE. V was trimmed by 4 bases and J by 2 bases, leaving 16 bases between them. The CDR3 consists of 16 residues. Here the CDR3 DNA reads TGTGCCAGCAGCCAGCTGGCGGGGGCGACTGGAAACACCATATATTTT. Amino acid sequence: CASSQLAGATGNTIYF.

The chain combines TRBV27 with TRBJ1-1, with 7 bases that match TRBD1. The CDR3 totals 16 residues. V dropped 2 bases and J dropped 3; count of bases not matched to a gene: 9. Germline CDR1 is MNHEY and CDR2 is SMNVEV (reference sequence). CDR3 sequence (DNA): TGTGCCAGCAGTTTAATTGCGGGCAGGGGGGACACTGAAGCTTTCTTT. Translating gives CASSLIAGRGDTEAFF.

The gene calls are TRBV9 and TRBJ1-2; D is perhaps TRBD1 (5 bases). The ends were cut back, 0 bases at V and 3 bases at J, with 9 bases in the middle. The CDR3 is 14 residues long. Germline-derived CDR1 and CDR2 are SGDLS and YYNGEE. The CDR3 protein is CASSVEDSYYGYTF. In DNA form, the CDR3 reads TGTGCCAGCAGCGTAGAAGACAGTTACTATGGCTACACCTTC.

The rearrangement uses TRBV19 and TRBJ1-6, with D possibly being TRBD1 (5 bases). The V gene's germline CDR1 is LNHDA and CDR2 SQIVND (reference sequence). The V end lost 7 bases, the J end lost 7 bases, and 14 bases lay between the germline ends. The CDR3 totals 14 residues. The CDR3 here is CASKGLQENSPLHF. CDR3 bases: TGTGCCAGTAAGGGGTTACAGGAGAATTCACCCCTCCACTTT.

CDR3 protein: CASSPGRAGDVYGYTF. In DNA form, the CDR3 reads TGTGCCAGCTCACCGGGGCGGGCAGGGGACGTCTATGGCTACACCTTC. This chain joins TRBV18 and TRBJ1-2, with a tentative D call TRBD1 (6 bases). The CDR3 is 16 residues long. Looked up from germline, CDR1 is KGHSH and CDR2 is LQKENI. V was cut by 3 bases and J by 4 bases, with 18 bases left in between.

This chain joins TRBV5-1 and TRBJ2-5, with TRBD2 identical over 8 bases. V was clipped by 1 base and J by 5 bases; unmatched bases: 10. Germline loops: CDR1 SGHRS, CDR2 YFSETQ. This CDR3 comprises 16 residues. The CDR3 loop reads CASSLSGGHSLETQYF. CDR3 nucleotide sequence: TGCGCCAGCAGCTTGAGCGGGGGACACTCTCTGGAGACCCAGTACTTC.

The J gene is TRBJ2-7, the V gene TRBV5-1, with D unclear. Trimming stripped 0 bases from V and 2 bases from J, with 6 bases between. The CDR3 has 13 amino acids. The germline V gene has CDR1 SGHRS and CDR2 YFSETQ. The CDR3 region is CASSLGWAYEQYF. The CDR3 bases are TGCGCCAGCAGCTTGGGGTGGGCCTACGAGCAGTACTTC.

This chain links TRBV7-9 with TRBJ2-1, with D possibly being TRBD2 (5 bases). Between the trimmed V and J ends, which lost 7 bases and 6 bases, there was a span of 19 bases. CDR1 is SEHNR and CDR2 is FQNEAQ in the germline V gene (reference sequence). The CDR3 is 15 residues long. The CDR3 is CASKSPAGGRNEQFF. CDR3 DNA sequence: TGTGCCAGCAAGAGTCCGGCAGGCGGGCGCAATGAGCAGTTCTTC.

The gene calls are TRBV2 and TRBJ1-5; unclear D gene. CDR3 length: 11 amino acids. Per the germline V gene, CDR1 is SNHLY and CDR2 is FYNNEI. V dropped 5 bases and J dropped 5 bases, with 4 bases sitting between them. The CDR3 protein is CASSRDQPQHF. The CDR3 coding sequence is TGTGCCAGCAGTAGAGATCAGCCCCAGCATTTT. The entire variable domain, with the rest obtained from reference TRBV2 and TRBJ1-5, is as follows: EPEVTQTPSHQVTQMGQEVILRCVPISNHLYFYWYRQILGQKVEFLVSFYNNEISEKSEIFDDQFSVERPDGSNFTLKIRSTKLEDSAMYFCASSRDQPQHFGDGTRLSIL.

This chain links TRBV2 with TRBJ2-2; possibly TRBD1 for D (5 bases). This CDR3 is 16 amino acids long. From germline, CDR1 is SNHLY and CDR2 FYNNEI. Trimming removed 7 bases at V and 0 bases at J, with 15 bases between. Here the CDR3 reads CASNLRQGSNTGELFF. In DNA form, the CDR3 reads TGTGCCAGCAACCTCCGTCAGGGATCGAACACCGGGGAGCTGTTTTTT.

The chain couples TRBV5-1 to TRBJ1-1; no clear D gene. Germline assignment: CDR1 SGHRS and CDR2 YFSETQ. V lost 1 base to trimming and J lost 1 base, with 8 bases between them. The CDR3 totals 14 residues. CDR3: CASSLSPQNTEAFF. CDR3 sequence (DNA): TGCGCCAGCAGCTTGTCCCCTCAGAACACTGAAGCTTTCTTT.

The V gene is TRBV10-3, the J gene TRBJ1-5; 8 bases fit TRBD1. CDR3 length: 14 residues. Germline values: CDR1 ENHRY, CDR2 SYGVKD. With V trimmed by 6 bases and J by 4 bases, 5 bases remained unmatched. CDR3 loop: CAIRAGGGNQPQHF. CDR3 nucleotide sequence: TGTGCCATCAGAGCAGGGGGCGGAAATCAGCCCCAGCATTTT.

A single count supports this clone. The V and J genes are TRBV4-1 and TRBJ2-7, with 7 bases matching TRBD2. Germline CDR1 reads MGHRA; CDR2 reads YSYEKL. V dropped 3 bases and J dropped 6; count of bases not matched to a gene: 8. The length of the CDR3 is 14 residues. The CDR3 DNA is TGCGCCAGCAGCCAGCAAGGGACTACTCTCGAGCAGTACTTC. This gives the protein CASSQQGTTLEQYF.

The chain has TRBV6-5 and TRBJ2-1; no clear D. Per germline, CDR1 MNHEY and CDR2 SVGAGI. The CDR3 is 14 residues long. V was shortened by 0 bases and J by 9 bases, with 12 bases between the two germline ends. The CDR3 protein is CASSYSPTKVEQFF. The CDR3 nucleotides are TGTGCCAGCAGTTACTCCCCCACTAAGGTTGAGCAGTTCTTC.

This clone was counted a few times. The CDR3 coding sequence is TGTGCTAGTGGCAGGGGACAGGGGGAAAATCAGCCCCAGCATTTT. It translates to CASGRGQGENQPQHF. The V call is TRBV12-5, the J call TRBJ1-5, with 11 nucleotides matching TRBD1. The CDR3 sequence is 15 residues long. CDR1 LGHNT and CDR2 FRNRAP come from the germline V gene. V shed 6 bases and J 4 bases; nucleotides not matched to a gene: 5.

The chain links TRBV5-8 to TRBJ1-4; TRBD1 agrees at 8 bases. CDR3 size: 16 residues. The junction had 2 bases not matched to a gene; V was cut back by 1 base and J by 0 bases. Germline V gene data show CDR1 as SGHTS and CDR2 as YDEGEE. For the CDR3, the DNA is TGTGCCAGCAGCTTGCCGGACAGGGCAACTAATGAAAAACTGTTTTTT. This gives the protein CASSLPDRATNEKLFF.

CDR3 DNA sequence: TGTGCCAGCAGCTCCTCGGGACATGGCACAGATACGCAGTATTTT. Translated: CASSSSGHGTDTQYF. The gene calls are TRBV7-3 and TRBJ2-3, with D perhaps TRBD1 (6 bases). Trimming removed 4 bases from V and 1 base from J, with 12 bases in between. Germline V gene data show CDR1 as SGHTA and CDR2 as FQGTGA. The CDR3 covers 15 residues.

The gene calls are TRBV5-1 and TRBJ1-1, with no clear D. V was trimmed by 2 bases and J by 4 bases, leaving 12 bases between them. The CDR3 spans 14 residues. The V gene's germline CDR1 is SGHRS and CDR2 YFSETQ. The DNA of the CDR3 is TGCGCCAGCAGCTTTGAAGGCTGGGGCACTGAAGCTTTCTTT. This gives the protein CASSFEGWGTEAFF.

The chain joins TRBV19 to TRBJ1-2, with D hard to call. Trimming cost V 0 bases and J 10 bases, with 18 bases left between them. Looked up from germline, CDR1 is LNHDA and CDR2 is SQIVND (reference sequence). CDR3 length: 15 residues. This chain's CDR3 is CASSIDLRIDPSYTF. In nucleotides, the CDR3 is TGTGCCAGTAGTATAGACTTGAGAATTGACCCATCCTACACCTTC.

This clone has a handful of counts. The chain uses TRBV27 and TRBJ2-2; possibly TRBD1 for D (6 bases). V was pared by 3 bases and J by 1 base, with 12 bases between. The CDR3 is 16 residues long. Germline V gene data show CDR1 as MNHEY and CDR2 as SMNVEV (reference sequence). This chain's CDR3 is CASSFAPGQNTGELFF. In DNA form, the CDR3 reads TGTGCCAGCAGTTTTGCGCCGGGACAGAACACCGGGGAGCTGTTTTTT.

V is TRBV29-1 and J is TRBJ1-1, with D unclear. The CDR3 consists of 12 residues. Germline V gene lookup returns CDR1 SQVTM and CDR2 ANQGSEA. V lost 2 bases and J 2 bases, leaving 6 bases between the germline ends. The DNA of the CDR3 is TGCAGCGTTGAACGGGAAAACACTGAAGCTTTCTTT. Translated, it gives CSVERENTEAFF.

This clone was seen once. The rearrangement uses TRBV5-6 and TRBJ1-5, with D possibly being TRBD1 (5 bases). V lost 6 bases and J lost 5, with 12 bases in between. Germline CDR1 reads SGHDT; CDR2 reads YYEEEE. This CDR3 has 13 amino acids. The CDR3 sequence is CASNSGAYQPQHF. The CDR3 coding sequence is TGTGCCAGCAACAGCGGGGCGTATCAGCCCCAGCATTTT.

The chain is built from TRBV6-2 or TRBV6-3 and TRBJ1-5; possibly TRBD1 for D (5 bases). CDR1 is MNHEY and CDR2 is SVGEGT in the germline V gene. V dropped 2 bases and J dropped 2 bases, with 10 bases sitting between them. This CDR3 is built from 15 residues. CDR3 DNA: TGTGCCAGCAGTTACGGCAGGGTGGGCAATCAGCCCCAGCATTTT. Amino acids: CASSYGRVGNQPQHF.

The chain recombines TRBV19 with TRBJ2-1, with D perhaps TRBD1 or TRBD2 (5 bases each). The CDR3 loop spans 17 amino acids. CDR1 is LNHDA and CDR2 is SQIVND in the germline V gene (reference sequence). Trimming stripped 0 bases from V and 3 bases from J, with 15 bases between. The CDR3 is CASSIDLRDASYNEQFF. In nucleotides, the CDR3 is TGTGCCAGTAGTATAGATCTCCGGGACGCCAGCTACAATGAGCAGTTCTTC.

The J gene is TRBJ1-1, the V gene TRBV14; D gene uncertain. The ends were cut back, 2 bases at V and 1 base at J, with 11 bases in the middle. The germline gives CDR1 SGHDN, CDR2 FVKESK. The CDR3 covers 15 residues. The CDR3 loop is CASSQYGRKNTEAFF. The CDR3 nucleotides read TGTGCCAGCAGCCAATATGGGCGGAAGAACACTGAAGCTTTCTTT.

The genes are TRBV6-1 and TRBJ2-3; no reliable D call. V was shortened by 2 bases and J by 10 bases, with 10 bases between the two germline ends. The CDR3 has 12 amino acids. CDR1 and CDR2 from the germline V gene are MNHNS and SASEGT. CDR3 nucleotide sequence: TGTGCCAGCAGTGAACCCGGGTTAGCGCAGTATTTT. Protein: CASSEPGLAQYF.